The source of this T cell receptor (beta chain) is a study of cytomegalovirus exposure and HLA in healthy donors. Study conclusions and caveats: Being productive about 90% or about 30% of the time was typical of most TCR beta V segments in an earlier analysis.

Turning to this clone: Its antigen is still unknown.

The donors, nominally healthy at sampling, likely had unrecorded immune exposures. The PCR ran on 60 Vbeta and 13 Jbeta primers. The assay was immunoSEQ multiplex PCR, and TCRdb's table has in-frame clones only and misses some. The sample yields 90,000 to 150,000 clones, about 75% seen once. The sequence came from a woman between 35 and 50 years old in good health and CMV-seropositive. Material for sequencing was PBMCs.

The CDR3 region is CASSQVGGPTEAFF. Written as DNA, the CDR3 is TGCGCCAGCAGCCAAGTCGGGGGGCCCACTGAAGCTTTCTTT. The chain joins TRBV4-1 to TRBJ1-1, with D maybe TRBD1 (6 bases). V lost 1 base, J lost 4 bases, and 10 bases lay in between. The germline CDR1 and CDR2 sequences are MGHRA and YSYEKL. The CDR3 has 14 residues.